This T cell receptor (beta chain) came from a study of blood T cell repertoires in COVID-19. Whole-study context: PBMCs, B-cell-depleted T cells, or T cells provided the cDNA or gDNA that made up the material.

From germline, CDR1 is MNHEY and CDR2 SVGEGT. The CDR3 runs to 15 residues. The trim removed 6 bases at V and 6 bases at J, leaving 8 bases unmatched. In the authors' methods: The assay estimated nucleated cells by amplifying reference gene primers. The protocol was immunoSEQ multiplex PCR, while the TCRdb copy is restricted to in-frame clones and leaves out a portion. That table furnishes V, J and clone size, whereas the DNA furnished D and trimming. The sample includes about 170,000 clones, 60% to 85% of them seen just once. This TCR was sampled from a man between 70 and 80 years old with acute or convalescent COVID-19. Specimen: peripheral blood. The rearrangement links TRBV6-2 or TRBV6-3 to TRBJ2-1; 10 nucleotides agree with TRBD2. In DNA, the CDR3 is TGTGCCAGCAGCCTTAGCGGGGGGCCGCTCAATGAGCAGTTCTTC. It is translated as CASSLSGGPLNEQFF.